This TCR beta chain was captured by sequencing in a study of cytomegalovirus exposure and HLA in healthy donors. Study-wide results and caveats: An apparent linkage of common viral pathogens to several of the most significant clusters emerged in a later analysis. Presence/absence analyses supposed approximately even sequencing depth among donors.

The primer mix had 60 Vbeta and 13 Jbeta primers. TCRdb keeps only in-frame clones here, not all; method: immunoSEQ multiplex PCR. Its listing shows 75,000 to 80,000 clones. Healthy bone marrow donors made up the cohort. Notes on this clone: Its matching antigen is unknown.

CDR3 length: 18 residues. V lost 2 bases and J lost 0; bases outside the gene matches: 10. CDR1 MDHEN and CDR2 SYDVKM come from the germline V gene. The gene calls are TRBV28 and TRBJ1-5; 7 bases map to TRBD1. Sequencing used PBMCs. This TCR was sampled from a man in his late teens or twenties in good health and CMV-seropositive. This CDR3 reads CASSLVPGGKASNQPQHF. The CDR3 region has the DNA TGTGCCAGCAGTTTAGTCCCAGGGGGTAAGGCTAGCAATCAGCCCCAGCATTTT.